This record looks at one T cell receptor (beta chain) sequence and its context. Antigen specificity is unknown. The data derive from a study of cytomegalovirus exposure and HLA in healthy donors. As for the study in general: The same platform was used for the 130 or so validation repertoires as for the approximately 730 first-cohort repertoires, as reported in a later analysis. Findings and caveats of the study: In vitro checks showed that three CMV-associated chains really do target CMV antigens.

Using immunoSEQ multiplex PCR, the repertoire was profiled, and TCRdb retains in-frame clones only, with some absent. This sample has roughly 120,000 clones, with 70% to 90% found just once. The donors were members of the roughly 120-subject validation cohort (separate from the roughly 680-subject first cohort). This receptor was taken from a woman in her 30s in good health and CMV-seronegative. Sequenced input: PBMCs.

The CDR3 bases are TGTGCCAGCAGCGTAGTAGGGGCCGGGGAGCTGTTTTTT. Protein product: CASSVVGAGELFF. V and J are TRBV9 and TRBJ2-2; tentative D call: TRBD1 (5 bases). Germline CDR1 reads SGDLS; CDR2 reads YYNGEE. CDR3 length equals 13 residues. V lost 0 bases and J 6 bases, leaving 6 bases between the germline ends.